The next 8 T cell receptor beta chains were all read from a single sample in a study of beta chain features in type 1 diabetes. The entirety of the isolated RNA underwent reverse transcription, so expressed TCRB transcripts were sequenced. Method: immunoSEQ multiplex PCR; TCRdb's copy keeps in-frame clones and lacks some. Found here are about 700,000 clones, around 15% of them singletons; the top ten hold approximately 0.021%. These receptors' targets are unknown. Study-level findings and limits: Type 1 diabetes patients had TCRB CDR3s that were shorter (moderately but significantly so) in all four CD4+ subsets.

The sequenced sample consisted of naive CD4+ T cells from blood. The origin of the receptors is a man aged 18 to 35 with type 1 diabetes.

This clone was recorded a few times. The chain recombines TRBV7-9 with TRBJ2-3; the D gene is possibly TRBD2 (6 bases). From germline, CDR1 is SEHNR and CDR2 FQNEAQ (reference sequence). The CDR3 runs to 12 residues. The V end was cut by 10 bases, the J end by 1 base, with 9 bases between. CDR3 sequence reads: CAIPGGTDTQYF. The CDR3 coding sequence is TGTGCCATCCCGGGGGGCACAGATACGCAGTATTTT.

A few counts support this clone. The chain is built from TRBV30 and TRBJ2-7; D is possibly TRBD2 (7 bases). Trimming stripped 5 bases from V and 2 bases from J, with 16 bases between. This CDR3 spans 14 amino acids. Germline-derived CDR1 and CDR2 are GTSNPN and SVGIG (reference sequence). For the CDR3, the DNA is TGTGCCTGGCGTGGGGGAGGGGGAACCTACGAGCAGTACTTC. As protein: CAWRGGGGTYEQYF.

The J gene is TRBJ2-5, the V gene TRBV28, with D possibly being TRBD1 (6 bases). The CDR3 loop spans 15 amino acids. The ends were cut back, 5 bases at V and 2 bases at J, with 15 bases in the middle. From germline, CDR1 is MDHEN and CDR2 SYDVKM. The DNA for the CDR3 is TGTGCCAGCAGTGGGCCGACAGGATTTCAAGAGACCCAGTACTTC. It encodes CASSGPTGFQETQYF.

The CDR3 reads CASSEFITGGTKLFF. The DNA for the CDR3 is TGTGCCAGCAGTGAATTCATCACCGGGGGCACAAAACTGTTTTTT. The gene calls are TRBV25-1 and TRBJ1-4; D is perhaps TRBD1 (6 bases). This CDR3 is 15 amino acids long. The germline V gene has CDR1 MGHDK and CDR2 SYGVNS. V lost 1 base to trimming and J lost 10 bases, with 16 bases between them.

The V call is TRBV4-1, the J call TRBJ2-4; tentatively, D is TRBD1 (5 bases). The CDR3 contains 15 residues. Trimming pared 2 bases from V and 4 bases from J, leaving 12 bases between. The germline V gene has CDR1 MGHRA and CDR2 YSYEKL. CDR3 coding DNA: TGCGCCAGCAGCCAACTGGGGCTGGATAAAAACATTCAGTACTTC. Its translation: CASSQLGLDKNIQYF.

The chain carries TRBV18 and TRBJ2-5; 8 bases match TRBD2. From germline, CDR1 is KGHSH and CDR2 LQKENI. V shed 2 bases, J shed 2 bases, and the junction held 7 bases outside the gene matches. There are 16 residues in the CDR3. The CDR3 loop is CASSPFSGGNQETQYF. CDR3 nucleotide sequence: TGTGCCAGCTCACCATTTTCGGGGGGGAATCAAGAGACCCAGTACTTC.

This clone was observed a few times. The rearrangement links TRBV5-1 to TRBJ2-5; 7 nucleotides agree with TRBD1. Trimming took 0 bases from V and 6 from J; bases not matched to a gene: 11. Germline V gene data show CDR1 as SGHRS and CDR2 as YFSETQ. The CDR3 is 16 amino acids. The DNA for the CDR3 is TGCGCCAGCAGCTTGGAATTGGAACAGGGGTACCAGACCCAGTACTTC. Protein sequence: CASSLELEQGYQTQYF.

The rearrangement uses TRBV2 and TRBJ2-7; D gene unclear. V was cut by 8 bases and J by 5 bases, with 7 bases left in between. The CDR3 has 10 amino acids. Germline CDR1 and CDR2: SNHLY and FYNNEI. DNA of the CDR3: TGTGCCAGCCAGAGGAACGAGCAGTACTTC. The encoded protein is CASQRNEQYF.